Listed below are T cell receptor beta chains from one sample, sequenced in a study of T cells and Merkel cell carcinoma outcomes. The data were produced by immunoSEQ multiplex PCR, yet TCRdb's version contains in-frame clones alone and is incomplete. This sample has roughly 16,000 clones, with roughly 79% found just once. Sequencing input: tumor tissue from Merkel cell carcinoma. These receptor sequences come from a human donor with Merkel cell carcinoma. Each CDR3 is given with its conserved first and last residue. A D gene is named only where the DNA matches it firmly. Size is omitted from some rows. Given values are once, few, many or a class for expanded clones.

>-|TRBV4-1|14|-|TRBJ2-5
CASSRGASEETQYF
TGCGCCAGCAGTCGCGGAGCTAGCGAAGAGACCCAGTACTTC
>medium-sized|TRBV5-1|14|TRBD1|TRBJ2-1
CASSPGQGAREQFF
TGCGCCAGCAGCCCGGGACAGGGGGCGCGTGAGCAGTTCTTC
>-|TRBV7-2|16|TRBD2|TRBJ2-3
CASSSGLAGATDTQYF
TGTGCCAGCAGCTCGGGACTAGCGGGGGCTACAGATACGCAGTATTTT
>-|TRBV9|16|-|TRBJ2-2
CASSVAGLGGTGELFF
TGTGCCAGCAGCGTAGCGGGCCTGGGGGGTACCGGGGAGCTGTTTTTT
>medium-sized|TRBV19|15|-|TRBJ2-1
CASSIDRQAYNEQFF
TGTGCCAGTAGTATAGACCGACAGGCCTACAATGAGCAGTTCTTC
>few|TRBV21-1|14|-|TRBJ1-2
CASSRDREEAGYTF
TGTGCCAGCAGCCGCGACAGGGAGGAGGCTGGCTACACCTTC
>few|TRBV5-6|13|-|TRBJ1-2
CASSLEGDYGYTF
TGTGCCAGCAGCTTGGAGGGGGACTATGGCTACACCTTC
>-|TRBV1|15|-|TRBJ1-6
CTSSQGAHGGVALHF
TGCACCAGCAGCCAAGGGGCGCACGGTGGGGTGGCCCTCCACTTT
>-|TRBV5-1|15|-|TRBJ1-4
CASSLGVVLNEKRFF
TGCGCCAGCAGCTTGGGAGTGGTCCTTAATGAAAAACGGTTTTTT
>-|TRBV5-4|14|-|TRBJ1-2
CASSLFGGSVGYTF
TGTGCCAGCAGCTTATTTGGGGGAAGTGTGGGCTACACCTTC
>-|TRBV10-3|12|-|TRBJ1-4
CAISEGREKLFF
TGTGCCATCAGTGAGGGGAGGGAAAAACTGTTTTTT
>-|TRBV4-1|15|-|TRBJ2-7
CASSQGAISSYEQYF
TGCGCCAGCAGCCAAGGCGCCATATCCTCCTACGAGCAGTACTTC
>-|TRBV7-2|14|TRBD1|TRBJ1-5
CASSTDRGNQPQHF
TGTGCCAGCAGCACGGACAGGGGGAATCAGCCCCAGCATTTT
>medium-sized|TRBV2|13|-|TRBJ1-2
CASKAGVNYGYTF
TGTGCCAGCAAAGCGGGAGTTAACTATGGCTACACCTTC
>-|TRBV28|16|TRBD2|TRBJ2-7
CASSSPTSGTPYEQYF
TGTGCCAGCAGCTCGCCGACTAGCGGGACCCCCTACGAGCAGTACTTC
>-|TRBV5-6|16|TRBD1|TRBJ2-3
CASSLRGGQGTDTQYF
TGTGCCAGCAGCCTGAGAGGGGGACAGGGCACAGATACGCAGTATTTT
>-|TRBV7-3|13|TRBD1|TRBJ2-5
CASSTTGLETQYF
TGTGCCAGCAGCACGACAGGGTTGGAGACCCAGTACTTC
>once|TRBV15|15|-|TRBJ2-7
CATSRDRSLVYEQYF
TGTGCCACCAGCAGAGATAGGAGCCTAGTCTACGAGCAGTACTTC
>-|TRBV30|17|TRBD1|TRBJ1-4
CASPGQGFDPTNEKLFF
TGTGCCTCACCGGGACAGGGCTTTGATCCAACTAATGAAAAACTGTTTTTT
>-|TRBV7-7|13|-|TRBJ1-1
CASSRTVNTEAFF
TGTGCTAGCAGCCGGACAGTGAACACTGAAGCTTTCTTT
>-|TRBV6-6|14|TRBD2|TRBJ2-5
CASSYPGLAETQYF
TGTGCCAGCAGTTACCCAGGACTAGCAGAGACCCAGTACTTC
>-|TRBV4-1|17|-|TRBJ2-3
CASSQDLQGTSTDTQYF
TGCGCCAGCAGCCAAGATCTCCAGGGTACTAGCACAGATACGCAGTATTTT
>once|TRBV5-8|13|-|TRBJ1-3
CASSLKVRNTIYF
TGTGCCAGCAGCTTAAAGGTTCGGAACACCATATATTTT
>once|TRBV11-2|14|-|TRBJ1-2
CASSLDSAGLGYTF
TGTGCCAGCAGCTTAGATTCGGCAGGGCTTGGCTACACCTTC
>-|TRBV2|13|-|TRBJ2-4
CASSEGRLDIQYF
TGTGCCAGCAGTGAAGGAAGATTGGACATTCAGTACTTC
>-|TRBV5-8|15|-|TRBJ1-1
CASSLGLRGDTEAFF
TGTGCCAGCAGCTTGGGACTGCGGGGGGACACTGAAGCTTTCTTT
>-|TRBV6-1|12|-|TRBJ1-5
CASSEGLQPQHF
TGTGCCAGCAGCGAAGGGCTGCAGCCCCAGCATTTT
>-|TRBV6-5|15|-|TRBJ1-5
CASSYSARGNQPQHF
TGTGCCAGCAGTTACTCGGCCCGGGGCAATCAGCCCCAGCATTTT
>-|TRBV5-1|15|TRBD1|TRBJ2-7
CASSSFRDSNYEQYF
TGCGCCAGCAGCTCCTTCCGGGACAGTAACTACGAGCAGTACTTC
>-|TRBV18|13|-|TRBJ1-5
CASSPGDGQPQHF
TGTGCCAGCTCACCGGGGGATGGGCAGCCCCAGCATTTT